Below, 22 T cell receptor beta chains from the same sample are listed, as sequenced in a study of OX40 agonist ivuxolimab in advanced cancers. Profiling relied on immunoSEQ multiplex PCR, and the TCRdb table lists in-frame clones only, not all of them. The table has 20,000 to 25,000 clones, under 90% seen once. The sample consisted of CD4+ or CD8+ T cells sorted from blood, taken in a trial of the OX40 agonist ivuxolimab. The source of these receptors is an adult with an advanced solid tumor such as melanoma, head and neck, liver or kidney cancer.

The J gene is TRBJ2-1, the V gene TRBV11-3; D gene uncertain. The CDR3 extends over 12 amino acids. The germline V gene has CDR1 SGHNT and CDR2 YENEEA. The ends were cut back, 3 bases at V and 6 bases at J, with 6 bases in the middle. The CDR3 DNA is TGTGCCAGCAGCTTGGGCAGCAATGAGCAGTTCTTC. This sequence encodes CASSLGSNEQFF.

V gene TRBV4-1 combines with J gene TRBJ1-2; 7 bases agree with TRBD1. The germline V gene has CDR1 MGHRA and CDR2 YSYEKL. V gave up 2 bases and J gave up 4 bases; unmatched junction bases: 7. This CDR3 contains 15 residues. The CDR3 region is CASSQSEGQSYGYTF. In nucleotides, the CDR3 is TGCGCCAGCAGCCAAAGCGAGGGACAGAGCTATGGCTACACCTTC.

This chain connects TRBV19 to TRBJ2-1; TRBD1 or TRBD2 may be the D gene (5 bases each). CDR1 is LNHDA and CDR2 is SQIVND in the germline V gene (reference sequence). The CDR3 loop spans 14 amino acids. Trimming took 3 bases from V and 5 from J, leaving 11 bases between them. The CDR3, as DNA: TGTGCCAGTAGTATGAGGGGAACTAACAATGAGCAGTTCTTC. This sequence encodes CASSMRGTNNEQFF.

The chain has TRBV28 and TRBJ2-1, with no clear D. The V gene's germline CDR1 is MDHEN and CDR2 SYDVKM. V was clipped by 6 bases and J by 8 bases, with 11 bases between them. The CDR3 spans 12 residues. The CDR3 region has the DNA TGTGCCAGCAGCCTTTTTTCCTATGAGCAGTTCTTC. It codes for CASSLFSYEQFF.

The sample holds one count of this clone. The genes are TRBV30 and TRBJ2-5; D is uncertain. Germline V gene sequence: CDR1 GTSNPN, CDR2 SVGIG (reference sequence). V dropped 3 bases and J dropped 1 base, with 12 bases sitting between them. The length of the CDR3 is 14 residues. CDR3 sequence: CAWRPPTAQETQYF. CDR3 in DNA: TGTGCCTGGAGACCCCCTACAGCCCAAGAGACCCAGTACTTC. The variable domain in full, completed from reference TRBV30 and TRBJ2-5, reads SQTIHQWPATLVQPVGSPLSLECTVEGTSNPNLYWYRQAAGRGLQLLFYSVGIGQISSEVPQNLSASRPQDRQFILSSKKLLLSDSGFYLCAWRPPTAQETQYFGPGTRLLVL.

The chain joins TRBV6-5 to TRBJ2-2; D unresolved. From germline, CDR1 is MNHEY and CDR2 SVGAGI. This CDR3 has 13 residues. Trimming took 0 bases from V and 6 from J, leaving 5 bases between them. CDR3 residues: CASSYSIAGELFF. The CDR3 region has the DNA TGTGCCAGCAGTTACTCGATAGCCGGGGAGCTGTTTTTT.

The chain employs TRBV19 and TRBJ1-4, with D tentatively TRBD1 (5 bases). Germline lookup yields CDR1 LNHDA and CDR2 SQIVND (reference sequence). The CDR3 runs to 11 residues. V was cut by 6 bases and J by 6 bases, with 5 bases left in between. The CDR3 loop reads CASRGDEKLFF. The CDR3, as DNA: TGTGCCAGTAGGGGGGATGAAAAACTGTTTTTT.

The gene calls are TRBV11-2 and TRBJ2-5, with D possibly TRBD2 on 5 matching bases. The germline gives CDR1 SGHAT, CDR2 FQNNGV. The V end lost 5 bases, the J end lost 5 bases, and 12 bases lay between the germline ends. The CDR3 is 13 residues long. CDR3 residues: CASSVTGGETQYF. CDR3 nucleotides: TGTGCCAGCAGCGTAACGGGCGGGGAGACCCAGTACTTC.

This clone has a single count. This sequence joins TRBV15 and TRBJ1-5, with 7 bases matching TRBD1. Germline loops: CDR1 LNHNV, CDR2 YYDKDF (reference sequence). CDR3 length: 13 residues. After removal of 8 bases from V and 6 bases from J, the junction contained 7 bases not matched to a gene. The CDR3 bases are TGTGCCACCTCGGGAGGGGGCGGTCAGCCCCAGCATTTT. It specifies CATSGGGGQPQHF. Full variable domain (outside the CDR3, taken from reference TRBV15 and TRBJ1-5): DAMVIQNPRYQVTQFGKPVTLSCSQTLNHNVMYWYQQKSSQAPKLLFHYYDKDFNNEADTPDNFQSRRPNTSFCFLDIRSPGLGDTAMYLCATSGGGGQPQHFGDGTRLSIL.

CDR3 residues: CASSSTVAGFSYEQYF. For the CDR3, the DNA is TGTGCCAGCAGCTCCACGGTAGCGGGATTCTCCTACGAGCAGTACTTC. V and J are TRBV11-1 and TRBJ2-7; 8 bases align to TRBD2. The CDR3 runs 16 residues. The V gene's germline CDR1 is SGHAT and CDR2 FQDESV (reference sequence). V lost 4 bases and J lost 0; bases outside the gene matches: 8.

This chain connects TRBV28 to TRBJ2-6; 9 bases are a match to TRBD1. V shed 3 bases and J 3 bases; nucleotides not matched to a gene: 6. The germline V gene encodes CDR1 MDHEN and CDR2 SYDVKM. This CDR3 comprises 17 residues. CDR3 in DNA: TGTGCCAGCAGTTTTAGACAGGGGGTTGGTGGGGCCAACGTCCTGACTTTC. Residues: CASSFRQGVGGANVLTF.

The genes are TRBV6-5 and TRBJ2-5; tentatively, D is TRBD2 (5 bases). CDR3 length equals 13 residues. V was cut by 4 bases and J by 5 bases, with 11 bases left in between. Germline values: CDR1 MNHEY, CDR2 SVGAGI. The CDR3 nucleotides read TGTGCCAGCAGTTCCGACTTAGCGGAGACCCAGTACTTC. It specifies CASSSDLAETQYF.

This chain connects TRBV11-2 to TRBJ2-6, with D perhaps TRBD1 or TRBD2 (5 bases each). V was cut by 3 bases and J by 1 base, with 16 bases left in between. The CDR3 runs to 18 residues. Germline V gene data show CDR1 as SGHAT and CDR2 as FQNNGV. The DNA of the CDR3 is TGTGCCAGCAGCTTCGGACCTCCGAGGGGATCTGGGGCCAACGTCCTGACTTTC. The encoded protein is CASSFGPPRGSGANVLTF.

The gene calls are TRBV6-1 and TRBJ1-5, with D possibly TRBD1 on 5 matching bases. The V gene lost 1 base and the J gene lost 4 bases, with 11 bases spanning the gap. Germline values: CDR1 MNHNS, CDR2 SASEGT. This CDR3 is 15 amino acids long. The CDR3 spells CASSEGRQKNQPQHF. The CDR3 coding sequence is TGTGCCAGCAGTGAAGGACGACAGAAAAATCAGCCCCAGCATTTT.

The rearrangement links TRBV6-8 to TRBJ2-1; D uncertain. With 2 bases removed from V and 7 bases from J, the gap between germline ends came to 3 bases. Germline CDR1 reads MNHGY; CDR2 reads SAAAGT. There are 11 residues in the CDR3. CDR3 coding DNA: TGTGCCAGCAGTTACGGAAATGAGCAGTTCTTC. It encodes CASSYGNEQFF.

The chain links TRBV9 to TRBJ1-1; D not resolved. Germline CDR1 reads SGDLS; CDR2 reads YYNGEE. The V gene lost 3 bases and the J gene lost 2 bases, with 8 bases spanning the gap. This CDR3 is 13 amino acids long. This CDR3 reads CASSGGFNTEAFF. The CDR3 DNA sequence: TGTGCCAGCAGCGGGGGATTCAACACTGAAGCTTTCTTT.

Here the CDR3 reads CASSPTDTTGQPQHF. CDR3 in DNA: TGTGCCAGCAGCCCGACAGACACCACGGGTCAGCCCCAGCATTTT. This rearrangement joins TRBV7-9 to TRBJ1-5; possibly TRBD1 for D (5 bases). This CDR3 is built from 15 residues. With 5 bases removed from V and 6 bases from J, the gap between germline ends came to 17 bases. CDR1 is SEHNR, CDR2 FQNEAQ, per germline (reference sequence).

The J gene is TRBJ1-2, the V gene TRBV28, with 10 nucleotides matching TRBD1. This CDR3 contains 16 residues. Germline V gives CDR1 MDHEN, CDR2 SYDVKM. V lost 5 bases to trimming and J lost 2 bases; unmatched junction nucleotides: 8. CDR3 nucleotide sequence: TGTGCCAGCAGTGTAGCCGGGACAGGGGAGAACTATGGCTACACCTTC. Protein product: CASSVAGTGENYGYTF.

The V and J genes are TRBV5-1 and TRBJ2-1, with D perhaps matching TRBD1 (6 bases). The length of the CDR3 is 13 residues. Germline V lookup: CDR1 SGHRS, CDR2 YFSETQ. Trimming left V 1 base short and J 6 bases short, with 8 bases between. The CDR3 DNA follows: TGCGCCAGCAGCTTGCCCAGGGGCAATGAGCAGTTCTTC. Translated, it gives CASSLPRGNEQFF.

The J gene is TRBJ1-1, the V gene TRBV9; no reliable D call. The CDR3 has 18 residues. The germline V gene has CDR1 SGDLS and CDR2 YYNGEE. Between the trimmed V and J ends, which lost 3 bases and 3 bases, there was a span of 24 bases. CDR3 sequence reads: CASSDLEGGYDLDTEAFF. The DNA for the CDR3 is TGTGCCAGCAGCGACTTAGAGGGAGGATACGACTTGGACACTGAAGCTTTCTTT.

In its sample, this clone was seen a few times. The J gene is TRBJ1-5, the V gene TRBV27; D is ambiguous. The CDR3 runs 14 residues. In germline, CDR1 is MNHEY, CDR2 SMNVEV (reference sequence). V shed 8 bases and J shed 2 bases, with 13 bases lying between them. The CDR3 nucleotides read TGTGCCAGCGCCCTCGGGTTGGGCAATCAGCCCCAGCATTTT. Protein sequence: CASALGLGNQPQHF.

The chain couples TRBV6-1 to TRBJ2-3; the D gene is possibly TRBD2 (6 bases). Germline CDR1 reads MNHNS; CDR2 reads SASEGT. V lost 4 bases and J lost 2, with 13 bases in between. The CDR3 is 15 amino acids. The CDR3 DNA reads TGTGCCAGCAGTGGGGGGTGGAGGGTCACAGATACGCAGTATTTT. This gives the protein CASSGGWRVTDTQYF.